This TCR beta chain was sequenced for a study of blood T cell repertoires in COVID-19. Here immunoSEQ multiplex PCR was the method, and the copy in TCRdb shows in-frame clones only, minus some. Here the sample spans 280,000 or so clones, approximately 83% being singletons. This CDR3 has 12 amino acids. The V end was cut by 6 bases, the J end by 9 bases, with 9 bases between. The rearrangement uses TRBV12-3 or TRBV12-4 and TRBJ1-6; possibly TRBD1 for D (6 bases). Material for sequencing was PBMCs or T cells enriched from blood (not recorded which). The clonotype originates from a man younger than 45 who had recovered from COVID-19. CDR3 amino acids: CASRTGGSPLHF. Here the CDR3 DNA reads TGTGCCAGCAGGACAGGCGGTTCACCCCTCCACTTT.